A selection of T cell receptor beta chains follows, all from one sample in a study of T-cell memory formation after mild COVID-19. From the 5' RACE reads, TCRdb called clonotypes with MiXCR, one entry per CDR3 protein. Among approximately 480,000 distinct CDR3 sequences listed, roughly 18% were seen once. Material: PBMCs or a T cell subset sorted from them (not recorded which). The receptors originated from an adult woman who had mild COVID-19 (a few samples of this study predate the infection). Cell type and time point are not known. Both conserved end residues are part of each CDR3. A D gene is named only where the DNA matches it firmly. Rows may omit the clone size; those that give it use once, few, many or a size class.

v_call,j_call,clone_size,d_call,cdr3_nt,cdr3_aa
TRBV5-1,TRBJ2-1,once,TRBD1,TGCGCCAGCAGCTTTGAAGGGACAGTGATAAATGAGCAGTTCTTC,CASSFEGTVINEQFF
TRBV7-8,TRBJ1-1,few,TRBD1,TGTGCCAGCAGCTTAGGGGGACAGCCTAAAGCTTTCTTT,CASSLGGQPKAFF
TRBV11-2,TRBJ1-2,-,-,TGTGCCAGCAGCCCTAGTTCGGCTAACTATGGCTACACCTTC,CASSPSSANYGYTF
TRBV30,TRBJ2-1,few,-,TGTGCCTGGGGCCCCTTGGGTGAGCAGTTCTTC,CAWGPLGEQFF
TRBV7-2,TRBJ1-1,-,-,TGTGCCAGCAGTTTTGCCCACAGGGTGAACACTGAAGCTTTCTTT,CASSFAHRVNTEAFF
TRBV20-1,TRBJ2-1,-,TRBD2,TGCAGTGCTAGAGTTGGCGGGGGGCACTACAATGAGCAGTTCTTC,CSARVGGGHYNEQFF
TRBV10-3,TRBJ1-2,-,-,TGTGCCATCAGTGAGTCGGTTGGCTACACCTTC,CAISESVGYTF
TRBV24-1,TRBJ2-3,few,-,TGTGCCACCAGTGACACAGGACTATTAGGGTATACGCAGTATTTT,CATSDTGLLGYTQYF
TRBV5-4,TRBJ1-1,-,-,TGTGCCAGCAGCATCTACAGTTCTGAAGCTTTCTTT,CASSIYSSEAFF
TRBV7-9,TRBJ2-1,few,TRBD2,TGTGCCAGCAGCGCTTCCGGGACTAGCGTCTATGAGCAGTTCTTC,CASSASGTSVYEQFF
TRBV29-1,TRBJ2-6,-,-,TGCAGCGTTGAAGAAATCCCCTCTGGGGCCAACGTCCTGACTTTC,CSVEEIPSGANVLTF
TRBV20-1,TRBJ2-2,few,-,TGCAGTGCTAGAGCCCCGGGTTCTTACACCGGGGAGCTGTTTTTT,CSARAPGSYTGELFF
TRBV28,TRBJ1-5,few,-,TGTGCCAGCAGTTTATTACGGCTTAGCAATCAGCCCCAGCATTTT,CASSLLRLSNQPQHF
TRBV14,TRBJ1-2,few,-,TGTGCCAGCAGCCAAGATTCGGGGGCGAGGGGCTACACCTTC,CASSQDSGARGYTF
TRBV11-2,TRBJ2-7,-,TRBD1,TGTGCCAGCAGTTTCCAAGGGGGCCACTACGAGCAGTACTTC,CASSFQGGHYEQYF
TRBV12-3/TRBV12-4,TRBJ1-2,once,-,TGTGCCAGCAGTTTAACCATGAGAGGCTACACCTTC,CASSLTMRGYTF
TRBV9,TRBJ2-7,few,-,TGTGCCAGCAGCGTAGGCGGCCCCCTTATCTACGAGCAGTACTTC,CASSVGGPLIYEQYF
TRBV7-9,TRBJ2-7,few,TRBD1,TGTGCCAGCAGCCAGCCGGGACAGACCCTCTACTTC,CASSQPGQTLYF
TRBV21-1,TRBJ2-7,-,-,TGTGCCAGCAGCAAAGAAGGTTGTTTGAACTTC,CASSKEGCLNF
TRBV19,TRBJ2-7,-,-,TGTGCCAGTAGTATTGACAGGGAGGCCTACGAGCAGTACTTC,CASSIDREAYEQYF
TRBV18,TRBJ2-7,few,-,TGTGCCAGCTCACCTTCTAGTGGGGAGCAGTACTTC,CASSPSSGEQYF
TRBV27,TRBJ2-7,once,-,TGTGCCAGCAGTTTATCTTGGGGAAGAAACTTCTACGAGCAGTACTTC,CASSLSWGRNFYEQYF
TRBV2,TRBJ2-3,many,TRBD2,TGTGCCAGCAGTGAACAAGCGGGGGGTATGACAGATACGCAGTATTTT,CASSEQAGGMTDTQYF
TRBV5-4,TRBJ2-1,few,TRBD2,TGTGCCAGCAGCTCCAAATACGGCGGGGGTGAGCAGTTCTTC,CASSSKYGGGEQFF
TRBV11-2,TRBJ2-3,few,-,TGTGCCAGCAGCTTAGGAGACCTTTCCTCAAATACGCAGTATTTT,CASSLGDLSSNTQYF
TRBV15,TRBJ2-5,-,-,TGTGCCACCAGCAGAGGAGGCCTGAAGGGCCCGAGACCCCGGATCCAAGAGACCCAGTACTTC,CATSRGGLKGPRPRIQETQYF
TRBV12-3/TRBV12-4,TRBJ2-5,-,-,TGTGCCAGCACCACGGCCGACCAAGAGACCCAGTACTTC,CASTTADQETQYF
TRBV19,TRBJ2-5,-,TRBD2,TGTGCCAGTAGTAGCGGACTAGCGGGAGTTTATAAGACCCAGTACTTC,CASSSGLAGVYKTQYF
TRBV27,TRBJ1-5,-,-,TGTGCCAGCAGTTTCATAGGACAGTTCAATCAGCCCCAGCATTTT,CASSFIGQFNQPQHF
TRBV20-1,TRBJ1-1,-,TRBD1,TGCAGTGCGCAGACGGGACAGGGCAACACTGAAGCTTTCTTT,CSAQTGQGNTEAFF
TRBV2,TRBJ2-5,few,TRBD1,TGTGCCAGCAGTGAGTGGACAGGGAGGGAGACCCAGTACTTC,CASSEWTGRETQYF
TRBV18,TRBJ2-3,few,-,TGTGCCAGCTCACCACTGCGCACAGATACGCAGTATTTT,CASSPLRTDTQYF
TRBV5-1,TRBJ2-3,few,-,TGCGCCAGCAGCTTGATCGGGCCAGGGAGAACAGATACGCAGTATTTT,CASSLIGPGRTDTQYF
TRBV12-3/TRBV12-4,TRBJ2-7,-,-,TGTGCCAGCACCTTCCCGGGCCGTCTTAGGGAGCAGTACTTC,CASTFPGRLREQYF
TRBV2,TRBJ2-5,-,-,TGTGCCAGCACAGGGCGAGGGTATGAGACCCAGTACTTC,CASTGRGYETQYF
TRBV14,TRBJ1-2,few,TRBD1,TGTGCCAGCAGCCGGGACAGCTTATTGAACTATGGCTACACCTTC,CASSRDSLLNYGYTF
TRBV4-1,TRBJ1-2,-,TRBD1,TGCGCCAGCAGCCAAGCCGGGACAGGGGGCTCTGGCTACACCTTC,CASSQAGTGGSGYTF
TRBV6-5,TRBJ1-3,-,-,TGTGCCAGCCGGGGGCAGGGGAACACCATATATTTT,CASRGQGNTIYF
TRBV7-9,TRBJ2-1,-,TRBD2,TGTGCCAGAACGTCCGGACTAGGTAGTGAGCAGTTCTTC,CARTSGLGSEQFF
TRBV5-6,TRBJ2-2,-,TRBD2,TGTGCCAGCAGCTTGGCTGGAGTTAGCGGGAGCACCACCGGGGAGCTGTTTTTT,CASSLAGVSGSTTGELFF
TRBV7-2,TRBJ2-3,many,TRBD1,TGTGCCAGCAGCCGCCGGGACAGGGGGGGGACAGATACGCAGTATTTT,CASSRRDRGGTDTQYF
TRBV20-1,TRBJ2-2,few,-,TGCAGTGCGCTACCCCCGGGACTCCAGCTCCCCGGGGAGCTGTTTTTT,CSALPPGLQLPGELFF
TRBV6-1,TRBJ2-1,-,TRBD2,TGTGCCAGCATCCCAGGACTAGCGGGAGATAATGAGCAGTTCTTC,CASIPGLAGDNEQFF
TRBV2,TRBJ1-5,-,-,TGTGCCAGCAGTGCGGCCGGGGAAGGTCAGCCCCAGAATTTT,CASSAAGEGQPQNF
TRBV5-1,TRBJ2-7,many,-,TGCGCCAGCAGCGTTCGATTGGGGGAAGAGCAGTACTTC,CASSVRLGEEQYF
TRBV4-1,TRBJ2-7,-,-,TGCGCCAGCAGCCAAGAATCGGCCGGCTACGAGCAGTACTTC,CASSQESAGYEQYF
TRBV10-3,TRBJ2-7,-,-,TGTGCCATCAGTGAGAGACGAGCCTACGAGCAGTACTTC,CAISERRAYEQYF
TRBV7-7,TRBJ1-3,-,TRBD1,TGTGCTAGCAGCCTAGGGACAGCTCCTGGAAACACCATATATTTT,CASSLGTAPGNTIYF
TRBV29-1,TRBJ2-1,-,-,TGCAGCGTTGAAGATGGGTGGATCTCCTACAATGAGCAGTTCTTC,CSVEDGWISYNEQFF
TRBV7-3,TRBJ2-2,-,-,TGTGCCAGCAGCTTAGTATCCAGAGGGGTTGCCACCGGGGAGCTGTTTTTT,CASSLVSRGVATGELFF
TRBV5-5,TRBJ2-2,-,TRBD2,TGTGCCAGCAGACCGGGACTAGCGGGAGGGGGCACCGGGGAGCTGTTTTTT,CASRPGLAGGGTGELFF
TRBV12-3/TRBV12-4,TRBJ1-2,few,-,TGTGCCAGCAGTTTAGTTATCGACAGCGCGATTAACTATGGCTACACCTTC,CASSLVIDSAINYGYTF
TRBV4-3,TRBJ2-7,few,-,TGCGCCAGCAGCCAAGAGCCGTATTTCGAGCAGTACTTC,CASSQEPYFEQYF